The source of this T cell receptor beta chain is a study of T cell changes during pregnancy in multiple sclerosis. Using immunoSEQ multiplex PCR, the repertoire was profiled, and TCRdb retains in-frame clones only, with some absent. Of roughly 66,000 clones listed, around 92% are singletons. The CDR3 totals 18 residues. With 0 bases clipped from V and 4 bases from J, the junction kept 13 bases outside the gene matches. Per the germline V gene, CDR1 is SGHDN and CDR2 is FVKESK. This sequence was found in a female donor with multiple sclerosis, enrolled in a pregnancy study. V usage is TRBV14 and J usage is TRBJ1-1, with 8 bases matching TRBD1. This specimen was peripheral blood, taken in the first trimester of pregnancy. The CDR3 loop reads CASSQEGGQVPWSTEAFF. DNA for the CDR3: TGTGCCAGCAGCCAAGAGGGGGGACAGGTTCCATGGAGCACTGAAGCTTTCTTT.